This T cell receptor beta chain was sequenced during a study of PD-L1 blockade in urothelial cancer. On the study more broadly: Males with urothelial cancer arising in the bladder constituted about 85% of the roughly 29 patients.

The assay was immunoSEQ multiplex PCR, and TCRdb's table has in-frame clones only and misses some. The sample holds 20,000 to 25,000 clones, around 82% seen once. The CDR3 is 15 amino acids. Trimming removed 2 bases at V and 6 bases at J, with 17 bases between. Per the germline V gene, CDR1 is SGHAT and CDR2 is FQNNGV. Time point given: peripheral blood 6 weeks after treatment start. The material sequenced was PBMCs, taken around atezolizumab (anti-PD-L1) treatment. The sequence came from a man between 65 and 80 years old with urothelial cancer. This chain joins TRBV11-2 and TRBJ2-7; tentatively, D is TRBD2 (7 bases). CDR3 residues: CASSLSPGGRGEQYF. In DNA, the CDR3 is TGTGCCAGCAGCTTATCCCCGGGGGGCAGGGGCGAGCAGTACTTC.